A selection of T cell receptor beta chains follows, all from one sample in a study of blood T cell repertoires in COVID-19. Generated by immunoSEQ multiplex PCR, the TCRdb table keeps only in-frame clones and is missing some. Counted here are about 340,000 clones, around nine tenths occurring once; the ten biggest clones make up under 8.5%. The sample was peripheral blood. These receptors originate from a woman aged 55 to 70 with COVID-19, enrolled during active disease. The CDR3 runs from the conserved cysteine through the conserved F or W. Fields, in order: D gene, V gene, clone size, J gene, CDR3 DNA, CDR3 protein. The D gene is left open where the match is weak. A row's size may be missing; if present it is once, few, many or a size class.

>.|TRBV9|.|TRBJ2-1
TGTGCCAGCAGCATAACAGGGATGAAGTACAATGAGCAGTTCTTC
CASSITGMKYNEQFF
>.|TRBV11-2|.|TRBJ2-5
TGTGCCAGCAGCTCATGGACATGGGGAGAGACCCAGTACTTC
CASSSWTWGETQYF
>TRBD1|TRBV30|few|TRBJ1-2
TGTGCCTGTCGACCCCGGGACAGGGACTATGGCTACACCTTC
CACRPRDRDYGYTF
>TRBD2|TRBV6-2/TRBV6-3|.|TRBJ2-7
TGTGCCAGCAGTTACCCCTCCGGGGTAGCGGGGGACAAGTACGAGCAGTACTTC
CASSYPSGVAGDKYEQYF
>TRBD1|TRBV7-3|.|TRBJ2-5
TGTGCCAGCAGCTTCGGACAGGGGGCGGGTCAAGAGACCCAGTACTTC
CASSFGQGAGQETQYF
>TRBD1|TRBV4-1|.|TRBJ1-2
TGCGCCAGCAGCCCAGGACAGGCCTCCTATGGCTACACCTTC
CASSPGQASYGYTF
>TRBD1|TRBV14|.|TRBJ1-1
TGTGCCAGCAGCCGAAGACAGGGCGGGACTGAAGCTTTCTTT
CASSRRQGGTEAFF
>TRBD1|TRBV18|.|TRBJ2-1
TGTGCCAGCTCATCCGAGTTAACAGGGGCTAATGAGCAGTTCTTC
CASSSELTGANEQFF
>.|TRBV30|.|TRBJ1-1
TGTGCCTGGAGTGTCATCAGGGGAATCACTGAAGCTTTCTTT
CAWSVIRGITEAFF
>TRBD1|TRBV7-3|few|TRBJ2-6
TGTGCCAGCAGCTTAACGACAGGGGCTGGGGCCAACGTCCTGACTTTC
CASSLTTGAGANVLTF
>TRBD1|TRBV6-5|once|TRBJ1-2
TGTGCCAGCACCCAACCGGGACAGGGGGTTTATGGCTACACCTTC
CASTQPGQGVYGYTF
>.|TRBV19|.|TRBJ2-3
TGTGCCAGTAGTATACGGGATACGCAGTATTTT
CASSIRDTQYF
>.|TRBV9|.|TRBJ2-1
TGTGCCAGCAGCCCCGAACTCGGTCGGGGAGCATGGGGAGAGCAGTTCTTC
CASSPELGRGAWGEQFF
>TRBD2|TRBV6-5|.|TRBJ2-3
TGTGCCAGCAGTACTAGCGGGGGGGCGACAGATACGCAGTATTTT
CASSTSGGATDTQYF
>.|TRBV30|once|TRBJ2-3
TGTGCCTATCACGCCCAGGGGTGGTGGGGCACAGATACGCAGTATTTT
CAYHAQGWWGTDTQYF
>TRBD1|TRBV6-4|.|TRBJ2-3
TGTGCCAGCAGGCAGGGGGCCCTAAGCACAGATACGCAGTATTTT
CASRQGALSTDTQYF
>.|TRBV4-2|.|TRBJ2-2
TGTGCCAGCAGCCCCGACTTCTTCAGCACCGGGGAGCTGTTTTTT
CASSPDFFSTGELFF
>.|TRBV7-9|few|TRBJ1-5
TGTGCCAGCAGCTTACCTAATCAGCCCCAGCATTTT
CASSLPNQPQHF
>.|TRBV18|.|TRBJ1-1
TGTGCCAGCTCAGCAGGGGACACTGAAGCTTTCTTT
CASSAGDTEAFF
>.|TRBV13|.|TRBJ2-6
TGTGCCAGCAGCTTAGGCGCCCTACAGGGCTCTGGGGCCAACGTCCTGACTTTC
CASSLGALQGSGANVLTF
>.|TRBV7-9|.|TRBJ2-7
TGTGCCAGCAGCCCCCTAGGGGGCTACGAGCAGTACTTC
CASSPLGGYEQYF
>TRBD2|TRBV13|.|TRBJ2-3
TGTGCCAGCAGCTTACCTGCTAGCGGAAGCACAGATACGCAGTATTTT
CASSLPASGSTDTQYF
>.|TRBV5-1|.|TRBJ2-7
TGCGCCAGCAGCTTGTACTCAGGGGCCACCTACGAGCAGTACTTC
CASSLYSGATYEQYF
>.|TRBV6-6|.|TRBJ1-1
TGTGCCAGCAGTTACTCGGAACGCTACGGGGTAACTGAAGCTTTCTTT
CASSYSERYGVTEAFF
>TRBD2|TRBV7-2|.|TRBJ2-3
TGTGCCAGCAGCTTAGCGGGATTGGGACTAGCGGAAACGCAGTATTTT
CASSLAGLGLAETQYF
>.|TRBV4-3|.|TRBJ2-7
TGCGCCAGCAGCCAAGATGTCGCAGGGGCCTACGAGCAGTACTTC
CASSQDVAGAYEQYF
>TRBD2|TRBV7-8|.|TRBJ2-5
TGTGCCAGCAGCCCCCTTCAGGGACTAGTAGGAGAGACCCAGTACTTC
CASSPLQGLVGETQYF
>TRBD1|TRBV7-3|.|TRBJ1-2
TGTGCCAGCAGCCGGGGGACAGGGTCGGGCTACACCTTC
CASSRGTGSGYTF
>TRBD1|TRBV15|.|TRBJ2-1
TGTGCCACCAGCAGAGAAAGTCGGACAGGGGGCTCCTACAATGAGCAGTTCTTC
CATSRESRTGGSYNEQFF
>.|TRBV5-1|few|TRBJ2-2
TGCGCCAGCAGCTTGGCCTTACAGGGCGTCGGCGGGGAGCTGTTTTTT
CASSLALQGVGGELFF
>TRBD1|TRBV24-1|.|TRBJ2-7
TGTGCCACCAGTGATACAGGGGCGGCCCACGAGCAGTACTTC
CATSDTGAAHEQYF
>.|TRBV7-8|.|TRBJ1-5
TGTGCCAGCAGCCCGCGGGAAGCTCAGCCCCAGCATTTT
CASSPREAQPQHF
>.|TRBV7-3|.|TRBJ2-2
TGTGCCAGCAGCTTTGGCCAGGGGAGATCGAACACCGGGGAGCTGTTTTTT
CASSFGQGRSNTGELFF
>.|TRBV7-3|.|TRBJ2-2
TGTGCCAGCAGCTCGACAGGGAACACCGGGGAGCTGTTTTTT
CASSSTGNTGELFF
>TRBD1|TRBV6-2/TRBV6-3|.|TRBJ1-1
TGTGCCAGCAGTTTGACAGGGAGGAACACTGAAGCTTTCTTT
CASSLTGRNTEAFF
>TRBD1|TRBV19|.|TRBJ1-2
TGTGCCAGTAGATCCGGACAGGGTAACTATGGCTACACCTTC
CASRSGQGNYGYTF
>TRBD1|TRBV18|.|TRBJ1-2
TGTGCCAGCGGGGACAGGGGGTTGACTGGCTACACCTTC
CASGDRGLTGYTF
>.|TRBV7-2|.|TRBJ2-2
TGTGCCAGCAGCTCCTTCTTCGGCGGGGAGCTGTTTTTT
CASSSFFGGELFF
>TRBD1|TRBV4-3|.|TRBJ1-2
TGCGCCAGCAGCCAGGGGACAGGGGATAATGGCTACACCTTC
CASSQGTGDNGYTF
>.|TRBV5-4|.|TRBJ2-3
TGTGCCAGCAGCAGGCCGGGGATAAGCACAGATACGCAGTATTTT
CASSRPGISTDTQYF
>.|TRBV7-9|.|TRBJ1-2
TGTGCCAGCAGCCGGGACACCCACTATGGCTACACCTTC
CASSRDTHYGYTF
>.|TRBV13|.|TRBJ2-2
TGTGCCAGCAGCTTAAATCAAGGAGAGAGAGAAACCGGGGAGCTGTTTTTT
CASSLNQGERETGELFF
>TRBD2|TRBV18|once|TRBJ2-3
TGTGCCAGCTCCCGCCGGGGGGGTAATACGGGCACAGATACGCAGTATTTT
CASSRRGGNTGTDTQYF
>.|TRBV12-3/TRBV12-4|.|TRBJ2-7
TGTGCCAGCAGTTTAGGGCAGGGGAGCGAGCAGTACTTC
CASSLGQGSEQYF
>TRBD1|TRBV12-3/TRBV12-4|.|TRBJ2-1
TGTGCCAGCAGGTCACAGGGGGCCTCGGAGCAGTTCTTC
CASRSQGASEQFF
>.|TRBV13|.|TRBJ1-4
TGTGCCAGCAGCCCTCGACAGGCAACTAATGAAAAACTGTTTTTT
CASSPRQATNEKLFF
>.|TRBV9|.|TRBJ1-1
TGTGCCAGCAGCGTAGGGGGCAATCTGAACACTGAAGCTTTCTTT
CASSVGGNLNTEAFF
>TRBD1|TRBV9|.|TRBJ1-2
TGTGCCAGCAGTACAGGGGTTACAAGTGGCTACACCTTC
CASSTGVTSGYTF
>.|TRBV15|.|TRBJ2-5
TGTGCCACCTCAAAGGGTTCAGGGGGGCGCCAAGAGACCCAGTACTTC
CATSKGSGGRQETQYF
>TRBD2|TRBV9|.|TRBJ2-1
TGTGCCAGCAGCCCCCTAGCGGGGGCGTACAATGAGCAGTTCTTC
CASSPLAGAYNEQFF
>.|TRBV5-1|.|TRBJ1-1
TGCGCCAGCAGCTTGGAAATACCCATGGCCACTGAAGCTTTCTTT
CASSLEIPMATEAFF
>TRBD1|TRBV5-6|.|TRBJ2-4
TGTGCCAGCAGCTCGCGACAGGGGGCAGGCATTCAGTACTTC
CASSSRQGAGIQYF
>.|TRBV21-1|.|TRBJ1-1
TGTGCCAGCAGCGGCCGAAACAGGGGACCTGAAGCTTTCTTT
CASSGRNRGPEAFF
>TRBD1|TRBV7-6|.|TRBJ1-2
TGTGCCAGCAGCGGGGGACAGGGAAATGGCTACACCTTC
CASSGGQGNGYTF
>TRBD1|TRBV7-2|.|TRBJ1-1
TGTGCCAGCAACCCAACCGGGACAGGGGGCCTGAACACTGAAGCTTTCTTT
CASNPTGTGGLNTEAFF
>.|TRBV4-1|once|TRBJ2-1
TGCGCCAGCAGCCAACCATTAAGCGGGTTTCGCTACAATGAGCAGTTCTTC
CASSQPLSGFRYNEQFF